One TCR beta chain is described in this entry. The germline CDR1 and CDR2 sequences are MNHNS and SASEGT. The length of the CDR3 is 16 residues. Deletions cut 1 base from V and 7 bases from J, with 19 bases between. The record originates from a study of blood T cell repertoires in COVID-19. For the study at large: COVID-19 samples from acute and convalescent phases originated in the United States, Italy and Spain. The analysed material was cDNA or gDNA that came from T cells, B-cell-depleted T cells, or PBMCs.

Per the authors' pipeline: The authors estimated nucleated cell counts from reference gene primer amplification. Data came from immunoSEQ multiplex PCR; TCRdb stores just in-frame clones and leaves some out. V, J and clone size were drawn from that table, and D and trimming were deduced from the DNA. The sample shows about 180,000 clones, approximately 80% of them seen only once. The sequenced sample consisted of peripheral blood. V usage is TRBV6-1 and J usage is TRBJ1-2; D may be TRBD1 (6 bases). The clonotype comes from a human donor in a cohort sampled during active COVID-19. The CDR3 bases are TGTGCCAGCAGTGAAGGGGCTGTCACAGGGTTTGCTGGCTACACCTTC. Its translation is CASSEGAVTGFAGYTF.